The source of this T cell receptor (beta chain) is a study of beta chain features in type 1 diabetes. Across the study: Patients shared similar age, gender and cell yields with healthy donors.

As every portion of the isolated RNA was reverse transcribed, the sequencing read expressed TCRB transcripts. The table came from immunoSEQ multiplex PCR; TCRdb's copy has only in-frame clones and leaves some out. The repertoire holds around 250,000 clones, with about a fifth as singletons. Overall study results and limits: Within the patient group, naive, central memory and Treg TCRB repertoires appeared more similar to each other than within healthy donors. For Type 1 diabetes patients, all four CD4+ subsets carried TCRB CDR3s that were moderately but significantly shorter. Any PCR bias toward short templates would affect both groups alike.

Only a few counts were recorded for this clone. The antigen is not known. Germline values: CDR1 KGHSH, CDR2 LQKENI. This CDR3 comprises 17 residues. J lost 2 bases, V lost 1 base, and 7 bases had no gene match. The origin of this receptor is a woman aged 40 to 50 with type 1 diabetes. What was sequenced was naive CD4+ T cells from blood. The V gene is TRBV18, the J gene TRBJ2-7, with 11 bases matching TRBD2. Here the CDR3 DNA reads TGTGCCAGCTCACCACGGGTGGGACTAGCGGAAACCTACGAGCAGTACTTC. Translating it yields CASSPRVGLAETYEQYF. Variable domain in full (rest from reference TRBV18 and TRBJ2-7): NAGVMQNPRHLVRRRGQEARLRCSPMKGHSHVYWYRQLPEEGLKFMVYLQKENIIDESGMPKERFSAEFPKEGPSILRIQQVVRGDSAAYFCASSPRVGLAETYEQYFGPGTRLTVT.